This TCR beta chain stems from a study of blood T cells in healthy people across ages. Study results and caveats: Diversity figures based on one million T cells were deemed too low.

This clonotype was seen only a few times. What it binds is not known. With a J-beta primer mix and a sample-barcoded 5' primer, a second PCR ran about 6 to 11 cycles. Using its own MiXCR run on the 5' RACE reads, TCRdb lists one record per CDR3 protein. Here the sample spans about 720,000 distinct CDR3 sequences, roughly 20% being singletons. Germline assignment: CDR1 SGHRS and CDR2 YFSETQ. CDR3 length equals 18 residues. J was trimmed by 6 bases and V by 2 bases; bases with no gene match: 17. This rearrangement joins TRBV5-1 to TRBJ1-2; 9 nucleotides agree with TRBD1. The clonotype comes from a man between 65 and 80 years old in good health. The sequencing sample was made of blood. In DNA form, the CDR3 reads TGCGCCAGCAGCTTCGGGTGGGCTCGGGACAGGGAGAAACATGGCTACACCTTC. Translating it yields CASSFGWARDREKHGYTF. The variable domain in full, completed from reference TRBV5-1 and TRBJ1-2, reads KAGVTQTPRYLIKTRGQQVTLSCSPISGHRSVSWYQQTPGQGLQFLFEYFSETQRNKGNFPGRFSGRQFSNSRSEMNVSTLELGDSALYLCASSFGWARDREKHGYTFGSGTRLTVV.